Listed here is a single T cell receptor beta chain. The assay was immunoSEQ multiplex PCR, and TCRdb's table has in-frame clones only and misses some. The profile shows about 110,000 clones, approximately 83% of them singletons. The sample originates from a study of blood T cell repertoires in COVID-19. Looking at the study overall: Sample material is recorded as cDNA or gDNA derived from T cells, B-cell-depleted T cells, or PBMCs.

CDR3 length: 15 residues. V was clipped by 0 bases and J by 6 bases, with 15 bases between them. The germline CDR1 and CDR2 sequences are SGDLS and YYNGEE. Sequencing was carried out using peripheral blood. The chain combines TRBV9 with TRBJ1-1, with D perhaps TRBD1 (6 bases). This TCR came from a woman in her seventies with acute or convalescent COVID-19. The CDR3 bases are TGTGCCAGCAGCGTAGCTGCCGACAGGATTGCTGAAGCTTTCTTT. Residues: CASSVAADRIAEAFF.